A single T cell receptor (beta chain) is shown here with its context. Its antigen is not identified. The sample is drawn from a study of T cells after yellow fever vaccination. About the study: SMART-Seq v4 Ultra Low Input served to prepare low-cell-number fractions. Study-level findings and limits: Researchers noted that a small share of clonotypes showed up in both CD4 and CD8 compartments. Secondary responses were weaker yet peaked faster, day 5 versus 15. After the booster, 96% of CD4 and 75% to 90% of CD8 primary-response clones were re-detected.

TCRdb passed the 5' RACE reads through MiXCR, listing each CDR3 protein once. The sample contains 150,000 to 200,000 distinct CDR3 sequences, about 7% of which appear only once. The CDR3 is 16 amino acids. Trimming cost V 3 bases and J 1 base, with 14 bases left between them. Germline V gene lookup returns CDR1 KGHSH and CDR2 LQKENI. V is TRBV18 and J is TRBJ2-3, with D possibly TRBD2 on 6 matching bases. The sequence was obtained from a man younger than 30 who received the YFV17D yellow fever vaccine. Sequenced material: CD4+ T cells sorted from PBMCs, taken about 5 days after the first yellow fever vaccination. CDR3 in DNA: TGTGCCAGCTCACCTACCTGGTCTAGCGGCACAGATACGCAGTATTTT. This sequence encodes CASSPTWSSGTDTQYF.